Listed below are T cell receptor beta chains from one sample, sequenced in a study of blood T cell repertoires in COVID-19. Generated by immunoSEQ multiplex PCR, the TCRdb table keeps only in-frame clones and is missing some. The table lists 150,000 or so clones, just under 85% of them singletons. Source material: PBMCs or T cells enriched from blood (not recorded which). The origin of the receptors is a man over 45 who had recovered from COVID-19. Both conserved end residues are trimmed from each CDR3. The D gene is left open where the match is weak.

v_gene	j_gene	d_gene	CDR3aa
TRBV7-8	TRBJ1-5	-	ASSLGQYNQPQH
TRBV6-5	TRBJ1-1	-	ASSYGRGLATEAF
TRBV5-4	TRBJ2-2	TRBD1	ASSFGTANTGELF
TRBV7-9	TRBJ1-1	TRBD1	ASSSTGGDTEAF
TRBV6-6	TRBJ1-4	TRBD1	ASSYRLTGGEGKLF
TRBV7-8	TRBJ2-7	-	ASSPQAGASYEQY
TRBV12-3/TRBV12-4	TRBJ1-5	-	ASRLSPNQPQH
TRBV5-1	TRBJ2-7	TRBD2	ASSLGPSTSGGSYEQY
TRBV3-1/TRBV3-2	TRBJ1-2	-	ASSLGPSANYGYT
TRBV2	TRBJ2-7	TRBD1	ASRFAQGNEQY
TRBV5-1	TRBJ2-6	TRBD1	ASSLGTGAVSGANVLT
TRBV4-1	TRBJ2-1	-	ASSQESILAIDEQF
TRBV7-2	TRBJ2-1	TRBD1	ASSPNRGRYNEQF
TRBV2	TRBJ2-7	-	ASRQDSSYEQY
TRBV6-5	TRBJ1-5	TRBD1	ASSPDRVGNQPQH
TRBV13	TRBJ2-7	TRBD1	ASSPGTGDYEQY
TRBV25-1	TRBJ2-7	-	ASSHSYEQY
TRBV5-1	TRBJ2-1	-	ASRSGSSYNEQF
TRBV29-1	TRBJ2-3	TRBD2	SVSGLAGTDTQY
TRBV7-8	TRBJ1-2	TRBD1	ASSLEHRQGYGYT
TRBV3-1/TRBV3-2	TRBJ2-3	TRBD2	ATGQGLATDTQY
TRBV19	TRBJ1-4	-	ASSSPGERAHNEKLF
TRBV7-3	TRBJ2-5	-	ASSLNVQGGTQY
TRBV5-4	TRBJ2-1	TRBD2	ASSFLRGGTSSYNEQF
TRBV15	TRBJ1-2	-	ATSSGGFGSYGYT
TRBV5-1	TRBJ1-1	TRBD1	ASSNPGGDTEAF
TRBV5-1	TRBJ1-1	-	ASSPSGELTEAF
TRBV9	TRBJ1-1	-	ASSVARGTEAF
TRBV2	TRBJ1-3	-	ASRLDRGNTIY
TRBV7-2	TRBJ1-1	-	ASSPTMNTEAF
TRBV2	TRBJ2-6	-	ATPEGGISGANVLT
TRBV10-3	TRBJ1-1	-	AISGRGASDTEAF
TRBV6-5	TRBJ2-5	TRBD2	ASSLGLAGGETQY
TRBV7-3	TRBJ2-2	TRBD2	ASSHGTSTGELF
TRBV6-6	TRBJ1-2	TRBD1	ASSAGTGGIRGYT
TRBV5-1	TRBJ1-1	-	ASSLVPGLNTEAF
TRBV28	TRBJ1-1	TRBD1	ASSFHRGGTEAF
TRBV7-3	TRBJ2-1	-	ASSTGGAAYNEQF
TRBV10-1	TRBJ1-1	-	ASSVSGIEVTEAF
TRBV19	TRBJ2-3	TRBD1	ASSRTGADTQY
TRBV4-2	TRBJ2-5	TRBD2	ASSQERSGGGAQETQY
TRBV3-1/TRBV3-2	TRBJ2-7	-	ASSQHRDPYEQY
TRBV25-1	TRBJ2-7	TRBD1	ASSGDRSYEQY
TRBV9	TRBJ2-1	TRBD2	ASSVASGGLSYNEQF
TRBV6-1	TRBJ1-2	-	ASSDLGQSDRLYGYT
TRBV14	TRBJ2-3	TRBD2	ASSPGRTSRGADTQY
TRBV6-4	TRBJ1-6	-	ASSQGSDNSPLH